The clone carrying this TCR beta chain was picked up a small number of times. This record comes from a study of cytomegalovirus exposure and HLA in healthy donors. Germline V gene sequence: CDR1 SGHNT, CDR2 YYREEE (reference sequence). V was pared by 4 bases and J by 4 bases, with 6 bases of the junction left unmatched. The CDR3 runs to 14 residues. The study ran its PCR with 60 Vbeta and 13 Jbeta primers. Sequenced by immunoSEQ multiplex PCR; TCRdb stores in-frame clones only, minus some. The table records 100,000 to 150,000 clones, around 8.5% of them present only once. The clonotype was recovered from a middle-aged man in good health and CMV-seronegative. Sequencing was carried out using PBMCs. This chain links TRBV5-4 with TRBJ2-3; 7 bases are a match to TRBD2. This CDR3 reads CASSPERGADTQYF. In DNA form, the CDR3 reads TGTGCCAGCAGCCCGGAGCGGGGCGCAGATACGCAGTATTTT.